The 10 T cell receptor beta chains below were found in one sample sequenced in a study of naive and memory T cell subsets. An equimolar mix of two oligonucleotides served as the beta constant-region primer for TRBC1 and TRBC2. One entry per CDR3 protein results from TCRdb running MiXCR on the UMI-ligation and nested PCR reads. Counted here are a few thousand distinct CDR3 sequences, 7.3% occurring once; the ten biggest clones make up around 85%. Sequencing was carried out using effector memory CD8+ T cells from blood. Noted subset: effector memory, CD45RA- CD27-. These receptors were obtained from a human donor in good health.

This clonotype appeared a few times. The rearrangement links TRBV10-2 to TRBJ2-1, with a possible D match to TRBD2 (6 bases). The length of the CDR3 is 15 residues. Trimming stripped 4 bases from V and 8 bases from J, with 18 bases between. The germline gives CDR1 WSHSY, CDR2 SAAADI. As DNA, the CDR3 is TGCGCCAGCAGTGTGGTAGCGGCAGCCTTGGATGAGCAGTTCTTC. Protein product: CASSVVAAALDEQFF.

This clonotype has a handful of counts. This rearrangement joins TRBV5-4 to TRBJ1-6, with D tentatively TRBD1 (5 bases). Germline assignment: CDR1 SGHNT and CDR2 YYREEE (reference sequence). The CDR3 is 14 amino acids. V shed 4 bases and J shed 10 bases, with 15 bases lying between them. CDR3 sequence reads: CASSIRDQRSPLHF. In DNA form, the CDR3 reads TGTGCCAGCAGCATCCGGGACCAAAGGTCACCCCTCCACTTT.

Turning to this clonotype: Being one base from a much bigger clone, this may be a read error. The chain uses TRBV9 and TRBJ2-3; 7 bases are a match to TRBD2. The CDR3 consists of 16 residues. CDR1 and CDR2 (germline): SGDLS, YYNGEE. V trimming: 3 bases; J trimming: 3 bases; junction bases outside the gene matches: 10. The CDR3 region has the DNA TGTGCCAGCAGCGCGACTCACGGGAGGACAACAGATACGCAGTATTTT. This codes for CASSATHGRTTDTQYF.

This clonotype was seen at least ten times. The chain carries TRBV6-5 and TRBJ1-3; D unclear. This CDR3 spans 14 amino acids. V lost 5 bases to trimming and J lost 2 bases, with 10 bases between them. CDR1 MNHEY and CDR2 SVGAGI come from the germline V gene. CDR3 sequence reads: CASSIGGTGNTIYF. The CDR3 DNA follows: TGTGCCAGCAGTATCGGAGGTACTGGAAACACCATATATTTT.

The chain employs TRBV21-1 and TRBJ1-2. TRBV21-1 has pseudogene status. This CDR3 is 12 amino acids long. The CDR3 nucleotides are TGTGCCAGCAGCAAACAGAACTATGGCTACACCTTC. Translating it yields CASSKQNYGYTF.

This clonotype was detected a few times. The chain employs TRBV4-3 and TRBJ2-7; D remains unclear. V shed 0 bases and J shed 5 bases, with 14 bases lying between them. Germline CDR1 reads LGHNA; CDR2 reads YSLEER. This CDR3 is built from 15 residues. CDR3 nucleotides: TGCGCCAGCAGCCAAGATCTTACAAGTCGAAACGAGCAGTACTTC. Translating gives CASSQDLTSRNEQYF.

This clonotype was seen many times. This chain uses TRBV11-2 with TRBJ2-1; 8 positions match TRBD2. This CDR3 region has 17 residues. J was trimmed by 0 bases and V by 5 bases; bases with no gene match: 9. Germline CDR1 is SGHAT and CDR2 is FQNNGV. The CDR3 reads CASSAKAGVTSYNEQFF. CDR3 coding DNA: TGTGCCAGCAGCGCGAAAGCGGGAGTTACCTCCTACAATGAGCAGTTCTTC.

This clonotype was detected only a few times. The chain joins TRBV7-9 to TRBJ2-4; D possibly matches TRBD1 or TRBD2 (5 bases each). The CDR3 is 17 amino acids. The ends were cut back, 6 bases at V and 5 bases at J, with 23 bases in the middle. The germline CDR1 and CDR2 sequences are SEHNR and FQNEAQ (reference sequence). The CDR3 region has the DNA TGTGCCAGCAGTGACCGAACAGGAGGAGGTGTCGAAAACATTCAGTACTTC. Residues: CASSDRTGGGVENIQYF.

This clonotype was observed at least ten times. The rearrangement links TRBV30 to TRBJ2-1; the D gene is possibly TRBD2 (6 bases). CDR3 size: 13 residues. Germline loops: CDR1 GTSNPN, CDR2 SVGIG (reference sequence). The V gene lost 3 bases and the J gene lost 4 bases, with 10 bases spanning the gap. Here the CDR3 reads CAWSAGLYNEQFF. In nucleotides, the CDR3 is TGTGCCTGGAGCGCGGGACTGTACAATGAGCAGTTCTTC.

This clonotype was observed many times. The genes are TRBV5-1 and TRBJ2-3, with D uncertain. The CDR3 spans 13 residues. Germline lookup yields CDR1 SGHRS and CDR2 YFSETQ. V lost 0 bases to trimming and J lost 4 bases, with 6 bases between them. The CDR3 coding sequence is TGCGCCAGCAGCTTGGGGAGTCCAGATACGCAGTATTTT. The encoded protein is CASSLGSPDTQYF.